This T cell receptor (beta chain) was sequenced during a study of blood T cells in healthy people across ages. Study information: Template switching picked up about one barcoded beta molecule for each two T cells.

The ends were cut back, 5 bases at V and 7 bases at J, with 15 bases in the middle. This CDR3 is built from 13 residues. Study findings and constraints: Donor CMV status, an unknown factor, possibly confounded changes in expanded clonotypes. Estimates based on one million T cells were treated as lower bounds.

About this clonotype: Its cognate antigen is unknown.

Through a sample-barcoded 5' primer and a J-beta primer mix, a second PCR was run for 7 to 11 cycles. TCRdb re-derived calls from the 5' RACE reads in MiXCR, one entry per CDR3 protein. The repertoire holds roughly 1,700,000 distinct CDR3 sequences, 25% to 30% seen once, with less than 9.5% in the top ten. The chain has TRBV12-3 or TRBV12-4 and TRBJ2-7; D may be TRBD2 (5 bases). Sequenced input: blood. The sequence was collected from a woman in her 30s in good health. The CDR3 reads CASSMTPRAEQYF. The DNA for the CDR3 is TGTGCCAGCAGTATGACTCCGCGGGCGGAGCAGTACTTC.